The entry below gives a single T cell receptor (beta chain) sequence along with its context. This sample is part of a study of blood T cell repertoires in COVID-19. Study information: T cells, B-cell-depleted T cells, or PBMCs supplied cDNA or gDNA.

The cohort comprised adults aged about 18 to 100 years residing in approximately 25 US areas. Which cohort a participant joined came from the clinical history participants gave. Germline CDR1 is MNHEY and CDR2 is SVGAGI. V lost 0 bases, J lost 5 bases, and 8 bases lay in between. There are 14 residues in the CDR3. This table comes from immunoSEQ multiplex PCR, and its TCRdb copy is limited to in-frame clones, with some not included. The table records approximately 250,000 clones, 88% of them present only once. Sequencing was performed on PBMCs or T cells enriched from blood (not recorded which). The clonotype was recovered from a woman aged 40 to 50 with acute COVID-19. The J gene is TRBJ1-5, the V gene TRBV6-5; D gene ambiguous. CDR3 sequence: CASSYSIRYQPQHF. CDR3 nucleotide sequence: TGTGCCAGCAGTTACTCGATACGGTATCAGCCCCAGCATTTT.